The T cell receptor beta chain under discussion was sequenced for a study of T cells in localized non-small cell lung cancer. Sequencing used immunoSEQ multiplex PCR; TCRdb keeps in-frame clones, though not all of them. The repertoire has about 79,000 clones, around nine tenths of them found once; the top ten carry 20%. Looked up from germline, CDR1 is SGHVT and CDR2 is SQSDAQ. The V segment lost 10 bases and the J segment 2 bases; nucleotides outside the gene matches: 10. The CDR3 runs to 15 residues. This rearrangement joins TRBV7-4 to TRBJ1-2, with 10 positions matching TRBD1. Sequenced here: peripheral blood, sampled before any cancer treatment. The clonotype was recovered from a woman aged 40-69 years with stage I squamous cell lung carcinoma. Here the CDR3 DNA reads TGTGCCACAACCGGGACAGGGGTCGAAAACTATGGCTACACCTTC. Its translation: CATTGTGVENYGYTF.